This T cell receptor beta chain was retrieved from a study of shared clonotypes between healthy human individuals. Study conclusions and caveats: Rarefaction curves obtained for sorted subsets showed sequencing incomplete despite large depth. Researchers sampled blood only, noting tissue repertoires likely differ. Clonotypes which were not shared had lower generation probabilities than clonotypes that all four donors shared.

Running of the assay took place at deep level. Measured with immunoSEQ multiplex PCR; TCRdb has only the in-frame clones, and not every one. Here the sample spans 2 million or so clones, 95% being singletons. Per germline, CDR1 MNHGY and CDR2 SAAAGT. This CDR3 comprises 16 residues. Trimming took 5 bases from V and 3 from J; bases not matched to a gene: 5. As for this clone: What it binds is not known.

The receptor was derived from a young man in good health. Sequencing was carried out using naive CD4+ T cells sorted from blood. The subset denotes: CD45RA+ positively selected. This chain connects TRBV6-8 to TRBJ2-7; 15 bases are shared with TRBD2. The CDR3 region has the DNA TGTGCCAGCAGTGGGACTAGCGGGAGGCCGGGCTACGAGCAGTACTTC. Its translation is CASSGTSGRPGYEQYF.